The 31 T cell receptor beta chains in this list originate from one sample, sequenced in a study of T-cell reconstitution after alpha-beta-depleted transplantation in children (dated by TCRdb to the mid-2010s). Receptor libraries were prepared by PCR. Sequencing took place on an Illumina HiSeq 2500. Molecular barcoding was employed in the preparation of TCR libraries, with unique molecular identifiers being used to normalize TCRbeta repertoire quantification. TCRdb ran its own pipeline on the public reads, namely fastp trimming at Q25 and MiXCR clone calling, and kept in-frame beta chains. Merged by CDR3 protein, the rows form single entries marked with the most common genes and DNA. For this sample there are about 610,000 distinct CDR3 sequences; 10% to 13% appear just once. The ten largest clones capture around 4% of the sample. The sequencing here drew on PBMCs from the stem cell graft donor, taken from the stem cell graft. These receptor sequences come from a human donor who donated a stem cell graft to a child with acute myeloid leukemia.

The chain is built from TRBV6-2 or TRBV6-3 and TRBJ2-1; no definite D call. The V gene's germline CDR1 is MNHEY and CDR2 SVGEGT. This CDR3 spans 14 amino acids. The germline V and J ends were trimmed by 6 bases and 13 bases, with 22 bases remaining between them. CDR3 sequence reads: CASSNGLLLNTQFF. DNA of the CDR3: TGTGCCAGCAGCAACGGCTTACTGCTCAATACCCAGTTCTTC.

This clonotype was seen many times. The chain recombines TRBV9 with TRBJ2-2, with 8 bases matching TRBD2. V lost 3 bases to trimming and J lost 2 bases; unmatched junction nucleotides: 3. The length of the CDR3 is 15 residues. Germline lookup yields CDR1 SGDLS and CDR2 YYNGEE. CDR3 DNA: TGTGCCAGCAGCGCACTAGCGGTCAACACCGGGGAGCTGTTTTTT. This gives the protein CASSALAVNTGELFF.

The genes are TRBV5-4 and TRBJ1-2; 7 bases map to TRBD1. The V segment lost 2 bases and the J segment 2 bases; nucleotides outside the gene matches: 6. The CDR3 is 15 amino acids. Germline CDR1 SGHNT, CDR2 YYREEE (reference sequence). CDR3 DNA: TGTGCCAGCAGCTTTTCGGGACAGAGAAACTATGGCTACACCTTC. Translation: CASSFSGQRNYGYTF.

J is TRBJ2-6 and V is TRBV10-3, with D uncertain. This CDR3 region has 18 residues. Deletions cut 3 bases from V and 0 bases from J, with 15 bases between. CDR1 ENHRY and CDR2 SYGVKD come from the germline V gene. The CDR3 protein is CAISDLKVTLSGANVLTF. Written as DNA, the CDR3 is TGTGCCATCAGTGACCTTAAAGTTACCCTCTCTGGGGCCAACGTCCTGACTTTC.

This clonotype was found a few times. The chain links TRBV4-3 to TRBJ2-7; 12 bases map to TRBD2. V lost 1 base, J lost 6 bases, and 4 bases stayed unmatched. The germline V gene encodes CDR1 LGHNA and CDR2 YSLEER. The CDR3 contains 15 residues. The CDR3 DNA reads TGCGCCAGCAGCCAAGCATCACTAGCGGGAGGCGAGCAGTACTTC. Translated: CASSQASLAGGEQYF.

The table lists this clonotype with many counts. The CDR3 sequence is CASQALFLAGTQYF. The CDR3 coding sequence is TGTGCCAGCCAGGCTCTCTTCCTGGCGGGTACGCAGTATTTT. This chain links TRBV7-2 with TRBJ2-3; a weak D match, TRBD2 (5 bases). The germline gives CDR1 SGHTA, CDR2 FQGNSA. This CDR3 has 14 residues. The V end lost 8 bases, the J end lost 8 bases, and 20 bases lay between the germline ends.

V usage is TRBV20-1 and J usage is TRBJ2-2; no clear D gene. V lost 0 bases to trimming and J lost 6 bases, with 8 bases between them. CDR3 size: 13 residues. CDR1 and CDR2 (germline): DFQATT, SNEGSKA (reference sequence). CDR3 loop: CSARDSPAGELFF. CDR3 nucleotides: TGCAGTGCTAGAGATAGCCCCGCCGGGGAGCTGTTTTTT.

The chain couples TRBV10-3 to TRBJ2-1; 7 bases align to TRBD1. The CDR3 runs to 13 residues. V shed 8 bases, J shed 7 bases, and the junction held 8 bases outside the gene matches. Germline loops: CDR1 ENHRY, CDR2 SYGVKD. Here the CDR3 reads CAIEGGQANEQFF. The CDR3 coding sequence is TGTGCCATCGAGGGTGGACAGGCAAATGAGCAGTTCTTC.

This sequence joins TRBV20-1 and TRBJ2-1, with 8 bases identical to TRBD2. Germline CDR1 DFQATT, CDR2 SNEGSKA (reference sequence). This CDR3 spans 15 amino acids. With 5 bases clipped from V and 5 bases from J, the junction kept 11 bases outside the gene matches. The CDR3 protein is CSASGRVAGNNEQFF. CDR3 sequence (DNA): TGCAGTGCTTCGGGTAGGGTAGCGGGAAACAATGAGCAGTTCTTC.

This rearrangement joins TRBV11-2 to TRBJ1-3, with 8 nucleotides matching TRBD1. The CDR3 consists of 16 residues. V shed 2 bases and J 0 bases; nucleotides not matched to a gene: 3. Germline CDR1 reads SGHAT; CDR2 reads FQNNGV. Here the CDR3 DNA reads TGTGCCAGCAGCTTAAGAACAGGGGGCTCTGGAAACACCATATATTTT. Amino acids: CASSLRTGGSGNTIYF.

Ten or more counts support this clonotype. The rearrangement joins TRBV3-1 to TRBJ2-2; D call uncertain. This CDR3 has 12 residues. Germline CDR1 LGHDT, CDR2 YNNKEL (reference sequence). V was trimmed by 4 bases and J by 3 bases, leaving 3 bases between them. The CDR3: CASSRHTGELFF. CDR3 in DNA: TGTGCCAGCAGCCGACACACCGGGGAGCTGTTTTTT.

The chain employs TRBV20-1 and TRBJ2-5; D may be TRBD2 (5 bases). The CDR3 runs to 13 residues. Per germline, CDR1 DFQATT and CDR2 SNEGSKA (reference sequence). V lost 0 bases to trimming and J lost 5 bases, with 10 bases between them. Here the CDR3 DNA reads TGCAGTGCTAGAGAAGGCAGGAGGGAGACCCAGTACTTC. Translation: CSAREGRRETQYF.

The chain employs TRBV7-9 and TRBJ1-1, with 7 positions matching TRBD1. Trimming took 5 bases from V and 6 from J; bases not matched to a gene: 12. Germline V gives CDR1 SEHNR, CDR2 FQNEAQ (reference sequence). This CDR3 is 15 amino acids long. This chain's CDR3 is CASSSTGAVVPEAFF. The CDR3 DNA is TGTGCCAGCAGCAGTACAGGGGCCGTCGTCCCTGAAGCTTTCTTT. The variable domain in full, with the rest retrieved from reference TRBV7-9 and TRBJ1-1, is DTGVSQNPRHKITKRGQNVTFRCDPISEHNRLYWYRQTLGQGPEFLTYFQNEAQLEKSRLLSDRFSAERPKGSFSTLEIQRTEQGDSAMYLCASSSTGAVVPEAFFGQGTRLTVV.

This clonotype was recorded many times. The V and J genes are TRBV12-3 or TRBV12-4 and TRBJ2-5; the match to TRBD1 covers 7 bases. Trimming took 2 bases from V and 5 from J; bases not matched to a gene: 5. This CDR3 contains 14 residues. CDR3 sequence reads: CASSLSRGQETQYF. CDR3 sequence (DNA): TGTGCCAGCAGTTTAAGTCGGGGACAGGAGACCCAGTACTTC.

This clonotype was seen a few times. The CDR3 sequence: CSVEASGSTDTQYF. DNA for the CDR3: TGCAGCGTTGAAGCTAGCGGGAGCACAGATACGCAGTATTTT. The rearrangement uses TRBV29-1 and TRBJ2-3, with 8 bases aligning to TRBD2. Germline V gene sequence: CDR1 SQVTM, CDR2 ANQGSEA. Trimming removed 1 base from V and 0 bases from J; junction bases left unmatched: 0. This CDR3 comprises 14 residues.

The chain recombines TRBV19 with TRBJ2-7; TRBD2 aligns across 7 bases. The CDR3 covers 15 residues. V dropped 3 bases and J dropped 3; count of bases not matched to a gene: 8. The germline V gene encodes CDR1 LNHDA and CDR2 SQIVND (reference sequence). CDR3 nucleotide sequence: TGTGCCAGTAGTATCACGGGAGGTTTTAACTACGAGCAGTACTTC. Residues: CASSITGGFNYEQYF.

The rearrangement uses TRBV10-3 and TRBJ2-1; D gene uncertain. V lost 3 bases to trimming and J lost 1 base, with 10 bases between them. The germline V gene encodes CDR1 ENHRY and CDR2 SYGVKD. CDR3 length equals 15 residues. CDR3 in DNA: TGTGCCATCAGTGAACCCGGGTCTTCCTACAATGAGCAGTTCTTC. Translated: CAISEPGSSYNEQFF.

As regards this clonotype: The CDR3 does not end in the conserved phenylalanine or tryptophan, so this is likely a read error. This chain links TRBV9 with TRBJ1-5, with a weak D call TRBD1 (5 bases). V dropped 4 bases and J dropped 7 bases, with 15 bases sitting between them. This CDR3 has 14 amino acids. Looked up from germline, CDR1 is SGDLS and CDR2 is YYNGEE. The CDR3 spells CASSPKGMGQPQHC. The CDR3 nucleotides are TGTGCCAGCAGCCCAAAGGGGATGGGCCAGCCCCAGCATTGT.

The chain recombines TRBV7-2 with TRBJ2-5; the match to TRBD2 covers 9 bases. The CDR3 consists of 13 residues. CDR1 SGHTA and CDR2 FQGNSA come from the germline V gene. V lost 6 bases and J lost 5; bases outside the gene matches: 4. The CDR3 nucleotides read TGTGCCAGCAGACCCCTAGCGGGGGAGACCCAGTACTTC. Amino acid sequence: CASRPLAGETQYF.

The chain is built from TRBV2 and TRBJ2-5, with 8 bases lining up with TRBD1. The junction had 8 bases not matched to a gene; V was cut back by 4 bases and J by 4 bases. The CDR3 contains 15 residues. In germline, CDR1 is SNHLY, CDR2 FYNNEI. The chain's CDR3 is CASSVQGAYVETQYF. DNA of the CDR3: TGTGCCAGCAGTGTCCAGGGGGCCTACGTAGAGACCCAGTACTTC. Filled out from reference TRBV2 and TRBJ2-5, the complete variable domain reads EPEVTQTPSHQVTQMGQEVILRCVPISNHLYFYWYRQILGQKVEFLVSFYNNEISEKSEIFDDQFSVERPDGSNFTLKIRSTKLEDSAMYFCASSVQGAYVETQYFGPGTRLLVL.

This clonotype came up many times. The chain employs TRBV10-3 and TRBJ2-5; 8 bases line up with TRBD2. The CDR3 is made up of 16 amino acids. The V and J ends lost 3 bases and 2 bases, in that order; junction bases with no gene match: 8. Looked up from germline, CDR1 is ENHRY and CDR2 is SYGVKD. The CDR3 is CAISEIQRERQETQYF. CDR3 coding DNA: TGTGCCATCAGTGAAATCCAGCGGGAGAGACAAGAGACCCAGTACTTC.

This chain joins TRBV7-3 and TRBJ1-2, with TRBD1 matching over 8 bases. Trimming cost V 4 bases and J 1 base; bases outside gene matches: 8. Germline V gives CDR1 SGHTA, CDR2 FQGTGA. The CDR3 totals 16 residues. The CDR3 loop is CASSSLGQGVNYGYTF. Written as DNA, the CDR3 is TGTGCCAGCAGCTCGCTCGGACAGGGAGTTAACTATGGCTACACCTTC.

This clonotype was detected ten times or more. This rearrangement joins TRBV12-3 or TRBV12-4 to TRBJ1-4, with 8 bases that match TRBD1. The ends lost 7 bases at V and 8 bases at J; junction bases unmatched: 12. CDR3 length: 15 amino acids. The CDR3 DNA reads as TGTGCCAGCACCTACGGAGACAGGGGTAACGAAAAACTGTTTTTT. This translates into CASTYGDRGNEKLFF.

The chain combines TRBV6-5 with TRBJ2-1, with D maybe TRBD1 (5 bases). V was trimmed by 0 bases and J by 0 bases, leaving 9 bases between them. The CDR3 length is 16 residues. From germline, CDR1 is MNHEY and CDR2 SVGAGI. CDR3 protein: CASSYSGDSSYNEQFF. The DNA for the CDR3 is TGTGCCAGCAGTTACTCCGGCGACAGCTCCTACAATGAGCAGTTCTTC.

As to this clonotype: A read error may account for a junction end that differs from germline. This sequence joins TRBV2 and TRBJ2-1; 13 positions match TRBD2. With the DNA end fitting TRBJ2-7 better, the J assignment may be wrong. The CDR3 spans 15 residues. Germline CDR1 reads SNHLY; CDR2 reads FYNNEI. CDR3 in DNA: TGTGCCCGCAGAGCCGGGACTAGCGGGACGGGTGAGCAGTACTTC. It encodes CARRAGTSGTGEQYF.

V and J are TRBV29-1 and TRBJ1-3; D call uncertain. CDR1 SQVTM and CDR2 ANQGSEA come from the germline V gene. V shed 2 bases and J shed 0 bases, with 5 bases lying between them. The length of the CDR3 is 13 residues. CDR3 sequence reads: CSVEWDSGNTIYF. The CDR3 coding sequence is TGCAGCGTTGAATGGGACTCTGGAAACACCATATATTTT.

The chain recombines TRBV6-2 or TRBV6-3 with TRBJ1-5; D not resolved. V dropped 2 bases and J dropped 6 bases, with 11 bases sitting between them. From germline, CDR1 is MNHEY and CDR2 SVGEGT. This CDR3 is built from 14 residues. The CDR3 protein is CASSYGRISQPQHF. The CDR3 bases are TGTGCCAGCAGTTACGGGCGTATCTCTCAGCCCCAGCATTTT.

This chain connects TRBV12-3 or TRBV12-4 to TRBJ1-6; tentative D call: TRBD1 (6 bases). Trimming left V 1 base short and J 13 bases short, with 11 bases between. This CDR3 spans 13 amino acids. The CDR3 here is CASSLDRASPLHF. The CDR3 coding sequence is TGTGCCAGCAGTTTAGACAGGGCATCGCCCCTCCACTTT.

This clonotype occurred many times. The rearrangement links TRBV29-1 to TRBJ2-1, with D tentatively TRBD1 (6 bases). V was pared by 5 bases and J by 0 bases, with 20 bases between. From germline, CDR1 is SQVTM and CDR2 ANQGSEA. This CDR3 region has 17 residues. The CDR3 protein is CSVLQGNPIISYNEQFF. The CDR3 coding sequence is TGCAGCGTTTTACAGGGAAACCCAATAATCTCCTACAATGAGCAGTTCTTC.

In regard to this clonotype: This could be a read error, since a much larger clone is one nucleotide away. The conserved phenylalanine or tryptophan is not found at the CDR3 terminus, so this likely reflects a read error. This chain uses TRBV7-2 with TRBJ2-5; TRBD2 matches at 11 bases. This CDR3 has 14 residues. Germline lookup yields CDR1 SGHTA and CDR2 FQGNSA. J gave up 4 bases and V 4 bases, and 2 bases lay outside the gene matches. The CDR3, as DNA: TGTGCCAGCAGCTCCGGGACTAGCGGAGAGACCCAGTACTAC. Protein sequence: CASSSGTSGETQYY.

This clonotype was recorded a few times. The rearrangement links TRBV9 to TRBJ2-1; D ambiguous. This CDR3 has 15 residues. V was shortened by 2 bases and J by 0 bases, with 9 bases between the two germline ends. Germline CDR1 and CDR2: SGDLS and YYNGEE. Here the CDR3 reads CASSVSEISYNEQFF. CDR3 sequence (DNA): TGTGCCAGCAGCGTTAGTGAGATCTCCTACAATGAGCAGTTCTTC.